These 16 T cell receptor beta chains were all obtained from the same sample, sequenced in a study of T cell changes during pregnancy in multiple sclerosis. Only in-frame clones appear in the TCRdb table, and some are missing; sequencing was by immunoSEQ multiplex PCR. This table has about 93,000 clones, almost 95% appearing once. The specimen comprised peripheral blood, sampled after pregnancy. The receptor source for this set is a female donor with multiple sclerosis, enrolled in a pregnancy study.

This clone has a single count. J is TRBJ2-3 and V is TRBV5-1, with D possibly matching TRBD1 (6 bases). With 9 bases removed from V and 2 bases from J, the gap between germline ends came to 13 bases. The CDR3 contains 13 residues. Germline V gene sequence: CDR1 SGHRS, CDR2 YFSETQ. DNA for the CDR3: TGCGCCACCGCGCAGGGGTTCACAGATACGCAGTATTTT. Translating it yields CATAQGFTDTQYF.

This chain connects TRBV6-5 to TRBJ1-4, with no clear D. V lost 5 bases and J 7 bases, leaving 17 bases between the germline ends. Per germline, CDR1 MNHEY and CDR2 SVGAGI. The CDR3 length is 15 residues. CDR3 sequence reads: CASSPRSPRGEKLFF. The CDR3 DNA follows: TGTGCCAGCAGTCCCAGATCCCCACGGGGTGAAAAACTGTTTTTT.

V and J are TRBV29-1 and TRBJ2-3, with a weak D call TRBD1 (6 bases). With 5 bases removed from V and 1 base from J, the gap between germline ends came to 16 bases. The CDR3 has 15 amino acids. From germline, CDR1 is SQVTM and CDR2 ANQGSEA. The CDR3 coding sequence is TGCAGCGTTAAGGGGCAGGGGCCCGGCACAGATACGCAGTATTTT. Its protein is CSVKGQGPGTDTQYF.

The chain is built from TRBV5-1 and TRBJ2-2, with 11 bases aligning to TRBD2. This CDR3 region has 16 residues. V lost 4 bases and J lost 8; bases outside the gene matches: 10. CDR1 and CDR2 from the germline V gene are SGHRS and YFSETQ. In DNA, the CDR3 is TGCGCCAGCAGCCGCCCGACTAGCGGGAAACCTGGGGAGCTGTTTTTT. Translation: CASSRPTSGKPGELFF.

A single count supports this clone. The CDR3 spells CASSQGFRLAGTDTQYF. The CDR3 DNA is TGTGCCAGCAGCCAAGGGTTTAGACTAGCGGGCACAGATACGCAGTATTTT. The chain carries TRBV14 and TRBJ2-3; 9 bases match TRBD2. J was trimmed by 1 base and V by 1 base; bases with no gene match: 6. Germline CDR1 reads SGHDN; CDR2 reads FVKESK. The CDR3 length is 17 residues. Combining the CDR3 with reference TRBV14 and TRBJ2-3 gives the whole variable domain EAGVTQFPSHSVIEKGQTVTLRCDPISGHDNLYWYRRVMGKEIKFLLHFVKESKQDESGMPNNRFLAERTGGTYSTLKVQPAELEDSGVYFCASSQGFRLAGTDTQYFGPGTRLTVL.

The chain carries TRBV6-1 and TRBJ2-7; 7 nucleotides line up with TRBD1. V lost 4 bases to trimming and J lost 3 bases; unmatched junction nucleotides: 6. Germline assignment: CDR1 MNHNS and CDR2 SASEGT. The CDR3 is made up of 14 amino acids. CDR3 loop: CASSAGTAGYEQYF. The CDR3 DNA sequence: TGTGCCAGCAGTGCCGGGACAGCCGGCTACGAGCAGTACTTC.

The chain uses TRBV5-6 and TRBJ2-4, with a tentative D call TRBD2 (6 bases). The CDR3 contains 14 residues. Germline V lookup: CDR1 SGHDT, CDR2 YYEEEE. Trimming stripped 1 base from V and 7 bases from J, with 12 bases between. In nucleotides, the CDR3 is TGTGCCAGCAGCTTGCTCGGGAGAGGGAACATTCAGTACTTC. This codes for CASSLLGRGNIQYF.

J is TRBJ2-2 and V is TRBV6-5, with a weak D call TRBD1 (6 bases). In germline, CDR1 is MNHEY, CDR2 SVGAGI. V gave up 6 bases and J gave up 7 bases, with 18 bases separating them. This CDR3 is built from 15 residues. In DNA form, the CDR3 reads TGTGCCAGCAGGCGAAGGGGGTATAACGGCGGGGAGCTGTTTTTT. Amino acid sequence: CASRRRGYNGGELFF.

The CDR3 here is CASSSGQGWGETQYF. The DNA for the CDR3 is TGTGCCAGTAGTAGTGGACAGGGGTGGGGAGAGACCCAGTACTTC. This chain links TRBV19 with TRBJ2-5; 9 bases match TRBD1. The CDR3 extends over 15 amino acids. CDR1 LNHDA and CDR2 SQIVND come from the germline V gene (reference sequence). The V gene end was trimmed by 4 bases and the J gene end by 4 bases; junction bases not matched to a gene: 7.

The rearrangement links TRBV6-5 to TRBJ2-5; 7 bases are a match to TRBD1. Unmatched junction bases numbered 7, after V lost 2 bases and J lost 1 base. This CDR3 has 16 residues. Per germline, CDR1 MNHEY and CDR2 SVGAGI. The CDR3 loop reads CASSYAPGTAQETQYF. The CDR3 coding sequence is TGTGCCAGCAGTTACGCTCCCGGGACAGCCCAAGAGACCCAGTACTTC.

The CDR3 bases are TGTGCCAGCAGTGACCCCCGGGGGGGGGAGGAATATGGCTACACCTTC. This gives the protein CASSDPRGGEEYGYTF. V gene TRBV6-1 combines with J gene TRBJ1-2, with TRBD1 as a possible D gene (5 bases). The germline V gene has CDR1 MNHNS and CDR2 SASEGT. This CDR3 contains 16 residues. Trimming took 3 bases from V and 5 from J, leaving 19 bases between them.

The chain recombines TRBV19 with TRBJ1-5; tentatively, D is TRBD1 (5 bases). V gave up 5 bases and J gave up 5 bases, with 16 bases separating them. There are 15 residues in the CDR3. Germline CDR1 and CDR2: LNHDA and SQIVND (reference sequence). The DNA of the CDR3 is TGTGCCAGTAGTCCAGGGTGGGCAGGTGATCAGCCCCAGCATTTT. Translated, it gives CASSPGWAGDQPQHF.

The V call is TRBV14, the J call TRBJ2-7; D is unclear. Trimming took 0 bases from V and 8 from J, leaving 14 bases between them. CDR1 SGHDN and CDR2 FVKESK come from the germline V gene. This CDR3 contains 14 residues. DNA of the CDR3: TGTGCCAGCAGCCAAGAAGCCCTCGGAGCCCAGCAGTACTTC. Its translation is CASSQEALGAQQYF.

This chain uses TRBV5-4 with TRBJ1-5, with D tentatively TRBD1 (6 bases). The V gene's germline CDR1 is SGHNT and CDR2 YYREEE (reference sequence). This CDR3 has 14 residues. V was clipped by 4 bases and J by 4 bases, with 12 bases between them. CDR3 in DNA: TGTGCCAGCAGCCGCGGGGGGCTGAATCAGCCCCAGCATTTT. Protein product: CASSRGGLNQPQHF.

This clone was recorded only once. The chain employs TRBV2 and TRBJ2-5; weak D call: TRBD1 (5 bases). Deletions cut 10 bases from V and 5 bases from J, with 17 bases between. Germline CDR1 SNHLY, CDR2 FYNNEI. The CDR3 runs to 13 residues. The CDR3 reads CATLKGAPETQYF. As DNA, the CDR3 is TGTGCCACCTTAAAAGGGGCTCCGGAGACCCAGTACTTC.

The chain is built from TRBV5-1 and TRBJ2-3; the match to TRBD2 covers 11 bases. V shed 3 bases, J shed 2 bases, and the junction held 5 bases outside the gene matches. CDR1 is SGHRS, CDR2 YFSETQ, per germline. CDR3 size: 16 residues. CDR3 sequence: CASSSGLADYTDTQYF. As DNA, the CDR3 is TGCGCCAGCAGCTCGGGACTAGCGGACTACACAGATACGCAGTATTTT.